These T cell receptor beta chains were read from a single sample in a study of blood T cell repertoires in COVID-19. The table came from immunoSEQ multiplex PCR; TCRdb's copy has only in-frame clones and leaves some out. The sample has more than 200,000 clones, about nine tenths seen once. Sequenced: peripheral blood. The receptors were sampled from a woman in her thirties with COVID-19, enrolled during active disease. Each CDR3 is given with its conserved first and last residue. Clone size, where shown, is once, few, many, or a class for clones that have expanded.

v_gene	j_gene	abundance	CDR3aa
TRBV19	TRBJ2-1	.	CASSMSLGVLYNEQFF
TRBV7-2	TRBJ2-3	once	CASSPGSTDTQYF
TRBV6-5	TRBJ2-1	once	CASRVRDYSNEQFF
TRBV27	TRBJ2-7	.	CASSLGTGGIEQYF
TRBV6-2/TRBV6-3	TRBJ1-1	.	CASSRRQTEAFF
TRBV12-3/TRBV12-4	TRBJ2-3	.	CASSQTDTQYF
TRBV29-1	TRBJ2-3	.	CSVDPTYTDTQYF
TRBV7-2	TRBJ1-6	.	CASSQNRDGSPLHF
TRBV4-3	TRBJ2-7	.	CASSQGPGGLTYEQYF
TRBV9	TRBJ1-2	.	CASRRAGQGFGGYTF
TRBV27	TRBJ1-2	.	CASSKQGASGGYTF
TRBV28	TRBJ1-2	.	CASSGTEYGYTF
TRBV5-6	TRBJ1-2	once	CASSFGTSHPSGYGYTF
TRBV13	TRBJ2-1	.	CASSLPAGGPGNEQFF
TRBV10-1	TRBJ1-1	.	CASSSVQGMNTEAFF
TRBV6-2/TRBV6-3	TRBJ2-2	.	CASNPRTSGLYSTGELFF
TRBV21-1	TRBJ2-2	.	CASSPPEGRETGELFF
TRBV4-1	TRBJ2-2	.	CASSQAGGATGELFF
TRBV6-2/TRBV6-3	TRBJ1-5	.	CASSYARETGQNQPQHF
TRBV5-6	TRBJ2-3	.	CASSLVSSTDTQYF
TRBV5-1	TRBJ2-2	.	CASVPGNTGELFF
TRBV19	TRBJ2-3	.	CASSSAGGLDTQYF
TRBV6-5	TRBJ1-4	.	CASSQGQGWEKLFF
TRBV5-6	TRBJ2-7	.	CASSSGGYEQYF
TRBV11-2	TRBJ1-1	.	CASSFEGRATNTEAFF